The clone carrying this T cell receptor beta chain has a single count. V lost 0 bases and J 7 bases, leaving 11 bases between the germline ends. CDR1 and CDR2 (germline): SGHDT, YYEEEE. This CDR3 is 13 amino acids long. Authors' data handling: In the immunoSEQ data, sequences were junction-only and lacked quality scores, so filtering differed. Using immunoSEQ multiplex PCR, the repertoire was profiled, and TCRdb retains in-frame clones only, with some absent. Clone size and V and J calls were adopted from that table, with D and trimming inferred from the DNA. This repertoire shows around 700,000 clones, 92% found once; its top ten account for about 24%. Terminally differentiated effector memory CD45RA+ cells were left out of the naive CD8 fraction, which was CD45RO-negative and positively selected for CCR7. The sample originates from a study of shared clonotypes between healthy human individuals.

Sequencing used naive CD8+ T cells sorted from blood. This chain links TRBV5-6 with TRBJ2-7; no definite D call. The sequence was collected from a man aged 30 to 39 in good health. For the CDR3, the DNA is TGTGCCAGCAGCTTGGAGAGCCCCCAGGAGCAGTACTTC. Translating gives CASSLESPQEQYF.